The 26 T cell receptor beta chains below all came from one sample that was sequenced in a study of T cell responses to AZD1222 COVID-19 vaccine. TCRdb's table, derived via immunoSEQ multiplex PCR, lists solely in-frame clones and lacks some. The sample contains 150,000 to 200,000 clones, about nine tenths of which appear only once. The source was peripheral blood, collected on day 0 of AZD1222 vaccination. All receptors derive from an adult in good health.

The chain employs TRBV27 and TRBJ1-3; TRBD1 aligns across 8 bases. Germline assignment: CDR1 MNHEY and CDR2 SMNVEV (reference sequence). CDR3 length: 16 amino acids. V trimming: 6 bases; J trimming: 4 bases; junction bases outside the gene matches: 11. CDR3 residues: CASRPGPDRAGNTIYF. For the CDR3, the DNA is TGTGCCAGCAGGCCTGGGCCGGACAGGGCGGGAAACACCATATATTTT.

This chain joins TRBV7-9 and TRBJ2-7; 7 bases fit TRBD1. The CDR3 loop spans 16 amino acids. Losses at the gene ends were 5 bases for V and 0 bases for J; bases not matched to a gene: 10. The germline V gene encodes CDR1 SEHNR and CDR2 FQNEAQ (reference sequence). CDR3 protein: CASSAPGTDSSYEQYF. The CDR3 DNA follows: TGTGCCAGCAGCGCCCCCGGGACAGACAGCTCCTACGAGCAGTACTTC. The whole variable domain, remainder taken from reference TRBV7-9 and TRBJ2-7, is DTGVSQNPRHKITKRGQNVTFRCDPISEHNRLYWYRQTLGQGPEFLTYFQNEAQLEKSRLLSDRFSAERPKGSFSTLEIQRTEQGDSAMYLCASSAPGTDSSYEQYFGPGTRLTVT.

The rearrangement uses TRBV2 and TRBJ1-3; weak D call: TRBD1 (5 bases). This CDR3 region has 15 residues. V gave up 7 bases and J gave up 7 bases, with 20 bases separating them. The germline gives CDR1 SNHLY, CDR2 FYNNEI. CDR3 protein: CASIPGPFFTNTIYF. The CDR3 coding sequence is TGTGCCAGCATCCCGGGACCTTTTTTTACGAACACCATATATTTT.

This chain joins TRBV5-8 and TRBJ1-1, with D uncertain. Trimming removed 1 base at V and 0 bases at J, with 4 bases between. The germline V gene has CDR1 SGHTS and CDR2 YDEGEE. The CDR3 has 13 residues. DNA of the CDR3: TGTGCCAGCAGCTTGCTACTGAACACTGAAGCTTTCTTT. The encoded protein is CASSLLLNTEAFF.

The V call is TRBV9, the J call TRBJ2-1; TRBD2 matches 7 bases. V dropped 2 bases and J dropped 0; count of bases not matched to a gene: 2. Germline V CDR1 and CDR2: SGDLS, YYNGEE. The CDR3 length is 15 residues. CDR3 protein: CASSVSGYSYNEQFF. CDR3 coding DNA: TGTGCCAGCAGCGTTAGCGGGTACTCCTACAATGAGCAGTTCTTC. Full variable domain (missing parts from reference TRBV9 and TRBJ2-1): DSGVTQTPKHLITATGQRVTLRCSPRSGDLSVYWYQQSLDQGLQFLIQYYNGEERAKGNILERFSAQQFPDLHSELNLSSLELGDSALYFCASSVSGYSYNEQFFGPGTRLTVL.

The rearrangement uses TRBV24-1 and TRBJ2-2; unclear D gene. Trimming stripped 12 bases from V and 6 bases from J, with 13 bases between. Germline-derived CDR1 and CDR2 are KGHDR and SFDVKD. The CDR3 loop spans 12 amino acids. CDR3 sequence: CAGSGSSGELFF. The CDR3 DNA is TGTGCCGGCTCAGGATCATCCGGGGAGCTGTTTTTT.

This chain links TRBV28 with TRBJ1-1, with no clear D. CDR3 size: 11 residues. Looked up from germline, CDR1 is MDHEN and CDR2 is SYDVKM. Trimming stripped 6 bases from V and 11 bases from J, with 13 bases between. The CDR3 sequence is CASSSSQRAFF. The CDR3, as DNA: TGTGCCAGCAGCTCCTCTCAGAGGGCTTTCTTT.

The CDR3 protein is CASSRGLDNEQFF. For the CDR3, the DNA is TGTGCCAGCAGCCGGGGACTAGACAATGAGCAGTTCTTC. This chain joins TRBV7-9 and TRBJ2-1, with 8 bases identical to TRBD2. Germline assignment: CDR1 SEHNR and CDR2 FQNEAQ (reference sequence). The CDR3 length is 13 residues. V shed 5 bases, J shed 5 bases, and the junction held 2 bases outside the gene matches.

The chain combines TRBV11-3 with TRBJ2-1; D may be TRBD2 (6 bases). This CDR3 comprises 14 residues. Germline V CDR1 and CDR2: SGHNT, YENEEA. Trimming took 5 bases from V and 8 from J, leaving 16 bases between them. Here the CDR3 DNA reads TGTGCCAGCAGCCCGGGGACTCACGGGGATGAGCAGTTCTTC. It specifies CASSPGTHGDEQFF.

The CDR3 loop is CASSYRRGPYEQYF. In DNA, the CDR3 is TGTGCCAGCAGTTACCGCAGGGGGCCGTACGAGCAGTACTTC. The rearrangement joins TRBV6-5 to TRBJ2-7; 8 bases match TRBD1. The junction had 4 bases not matched to a gene; V was cut back by 2 bases and J by 4 bases. The CDR3 totals 14 residues. The germline CDR1 and CDR2 sequences are MNHEY and SVGAGI.

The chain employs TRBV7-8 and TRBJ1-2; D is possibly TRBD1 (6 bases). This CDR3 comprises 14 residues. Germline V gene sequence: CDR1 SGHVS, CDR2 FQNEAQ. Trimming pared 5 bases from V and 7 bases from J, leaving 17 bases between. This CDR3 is CASSAGGGPLGYTF. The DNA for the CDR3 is TGTGCCAGCAGCGCCGGAGGGGGACCCCTTGGCTACACCTTC.

The CDR3 nucleotides are TGTGCCAGCAGCTTGTCCGGGGTTGCGAATCAGCCCCAGCATTTT. This sequence encodes CASSLSGVANQPQHF. The gene calls are TRBV7-8 and TRBJ1-5; D is ambiguous. Per germline, CDR1 SGHVS and CDR2 FQNEAQ. The CDR3 contains 15 residues. The V and J ends lost 3 bases and 4 bases respectively, with 13 bases between them.

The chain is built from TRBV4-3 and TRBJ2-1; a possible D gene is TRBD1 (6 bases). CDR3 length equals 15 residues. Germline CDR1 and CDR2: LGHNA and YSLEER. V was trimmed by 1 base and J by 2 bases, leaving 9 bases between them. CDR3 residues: CASSQADSPYNEQFF. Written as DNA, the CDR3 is TGCGCCAGCAGCCAAGCGGACAGTCCCTACAATGAGCAGTTCTTC.

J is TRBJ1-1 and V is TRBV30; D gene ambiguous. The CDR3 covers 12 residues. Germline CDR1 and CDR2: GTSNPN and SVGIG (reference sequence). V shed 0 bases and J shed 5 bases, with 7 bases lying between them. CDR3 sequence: CAWSVGVTEAFF. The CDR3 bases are TGTGCCTGGAGTGTCGGCGTAACTGAAGCTTTCTTT.

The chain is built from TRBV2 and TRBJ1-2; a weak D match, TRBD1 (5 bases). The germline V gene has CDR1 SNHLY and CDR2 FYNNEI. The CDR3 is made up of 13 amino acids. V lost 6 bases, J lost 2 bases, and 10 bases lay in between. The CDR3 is CASSSGPNYGYTF. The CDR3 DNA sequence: TGTGCCAGCAGCTCGGGGCCCAACTATGGCTACACCTTC.

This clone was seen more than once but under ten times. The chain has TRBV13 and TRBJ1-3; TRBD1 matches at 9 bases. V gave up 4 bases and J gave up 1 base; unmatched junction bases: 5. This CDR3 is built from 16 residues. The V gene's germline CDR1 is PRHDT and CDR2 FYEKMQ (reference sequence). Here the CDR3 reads CASSWGDRASGNTIYF. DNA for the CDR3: TGTGCCAGCAGCTGGGGGGACAGGGCTTCTGGAAACACCATATATTTT.

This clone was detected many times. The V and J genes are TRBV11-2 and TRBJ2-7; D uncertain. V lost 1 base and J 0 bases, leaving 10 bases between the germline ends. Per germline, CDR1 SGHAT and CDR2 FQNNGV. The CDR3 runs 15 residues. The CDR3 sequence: CASSLGHPSSYEQYF. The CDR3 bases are TGTGCCAGCAGCTTAGGACACCCTAGCTCCTACGAGCAGTACTTC.

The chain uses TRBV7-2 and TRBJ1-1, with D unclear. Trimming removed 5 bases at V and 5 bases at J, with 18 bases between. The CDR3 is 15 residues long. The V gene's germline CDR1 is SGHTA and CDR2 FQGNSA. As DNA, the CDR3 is TGTGCCAGCAGCCCGGGGATAAGGGTGGGGACTGAAGCTTTCTTT. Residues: CASSPGIRVGTEAFF.

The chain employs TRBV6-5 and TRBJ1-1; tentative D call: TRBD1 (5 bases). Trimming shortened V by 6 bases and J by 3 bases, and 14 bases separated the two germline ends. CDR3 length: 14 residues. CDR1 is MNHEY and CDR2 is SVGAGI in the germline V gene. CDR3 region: CASRAGRDHTEAFF. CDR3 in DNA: TGTGCCAGCAGGGCAGGGAGAGACCACACTGAAGCTTTCTTT.

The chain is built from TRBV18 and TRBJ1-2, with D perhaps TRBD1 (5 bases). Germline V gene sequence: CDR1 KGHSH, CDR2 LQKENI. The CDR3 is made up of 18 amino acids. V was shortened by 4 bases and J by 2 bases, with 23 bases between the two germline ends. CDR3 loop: CASSLTGTAGFGNYGYTF. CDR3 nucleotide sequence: TGTGCCAGCTCACTTACCGGGACGGCTGGCTTTGGGAACTATGGCTACACCTTC. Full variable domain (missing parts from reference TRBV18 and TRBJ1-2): NAGVMQNPRHLVRRRGQEARLRCSPMKGHSHVYWYRQLPEEGLKFMVYLQKENIIDESGMPKERFSAEFPKEGPSILRIQQVVRGDSAAYFCASSLTGTAGFGNYGYTFGSGTRLTVV.

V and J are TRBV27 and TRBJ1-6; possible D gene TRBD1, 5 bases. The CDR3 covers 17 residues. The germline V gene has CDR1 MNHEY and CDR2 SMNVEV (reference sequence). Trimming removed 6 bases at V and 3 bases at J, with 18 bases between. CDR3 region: CASSITGDAFYNSPLHF. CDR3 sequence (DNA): TGTGCCAGCAGCATTACAGGAGATGCTTTCTATAATTCACCCCTCCACTTT.

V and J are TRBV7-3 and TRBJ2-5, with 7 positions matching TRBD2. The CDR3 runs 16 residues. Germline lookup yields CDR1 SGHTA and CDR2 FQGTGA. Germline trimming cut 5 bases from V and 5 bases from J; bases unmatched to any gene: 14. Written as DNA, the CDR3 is TGTGCCAGCAGCCCGCGGAATGGCGGGAGTAGGGAGACCCAGTACTTC. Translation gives CASSPRNGGSRETQYF.

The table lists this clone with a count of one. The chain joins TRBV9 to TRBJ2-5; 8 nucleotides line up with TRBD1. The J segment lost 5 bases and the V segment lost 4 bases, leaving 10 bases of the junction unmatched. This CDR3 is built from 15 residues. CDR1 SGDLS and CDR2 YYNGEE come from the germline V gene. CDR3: CASSSQGAEWETQYF. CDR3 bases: TGTGCCAGCAGCTCCCAGGGGGCTGAATGGGAGACCCAGTACTTC.

CDR3 in DNA: TGTGCCAGCAGCCAAGGGTTTACTGGCCGCTCCGAGCAGTACTTC. Translating it yields CASSQGFTGRSEQYF. The chain couples TRBV7-2 to TRBJ2-7; no reliable D call. V lost 5 bases and J lost 6, with 20 bases in between. The CDR3 loop spans 15 amino acids. In germline, CDR1 is SGHTA, CDR2 FQGNSA.

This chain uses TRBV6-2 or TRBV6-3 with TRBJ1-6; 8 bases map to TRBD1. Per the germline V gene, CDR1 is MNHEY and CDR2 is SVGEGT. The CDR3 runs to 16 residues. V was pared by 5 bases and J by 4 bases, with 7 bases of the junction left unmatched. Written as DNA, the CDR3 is TGTGCCAGCAGTCTCCGGACAGGGAATTATAATTCACCCCTCCACTTT. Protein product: CASSLRTGNYNSPLHF.

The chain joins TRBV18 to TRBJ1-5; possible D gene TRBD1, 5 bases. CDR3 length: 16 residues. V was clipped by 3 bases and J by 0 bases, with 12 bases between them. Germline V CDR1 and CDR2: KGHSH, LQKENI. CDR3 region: CASSPWDRDSNQPQHF. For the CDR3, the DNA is TGTGCCAGCTCACCCTGGGACCGAGATAGCAATCAGCCCCAGCATTTT.